This entry concerns a single T cell receptor (beta chain). The sample comes from a study of blood T cell repertoires in COVID-19. Study details: Acute and convalescent COVID-19 specimens originated in the United States, Italy and Spain. From T cells, B-cell-depleted T cells, or PBMCs came the material, which was cDNA or gDNA.

In the source study's methods: Reference gene primer amplification gave nucleated cell count estimates. Clones were read by immunoSEQ multiplex PCR, and TCRdb kept only the in-frame ones, dropping some. The V and J calls and clone size come from that table; D and trimming were worked out from the DNA. Among fewer than 200,000 clones listed, 80% to 90% were seen once. Germline V lookup: CDR1 GTSNPN, CDR2 SVGIG (reference sequence). The CDR3 has 14 residues. With 2 bases removed from V and 6 bases from J, the gap between germline ends came to 15 bases. This chain joins TRBV30 and TRBJ2-3; perhaps TRBD1 as D (5 bases). What was sequenced was PBMCs or T cells enriched from blood (not recorded which). The receptor's source is a woman aged 45-65 years in a cohort exposed to, infected with or recovered from COVID-19 (not recorded which). DNA for the CDR3: TGTGCCTGGAGTTCAGACAGTCTCGGGGATACGCAGTATTTT. Its translation is CAWSSDSLGDTQYF.